The 14 T cell receptor beta chains listed next were all sequenced from one sample in a study of blood T cell repertoires in COVID-19. Sequencing used immunoSEQ multiplex PCR; TCRdb keeps in-frame clones, though not all of them. This table has around 300,000 clones, 85% appearing once. Input material: peripheral blood. These receptors were taken from a human donor in a cohort sampled during active COVID-19.

The gene calls are TRBV20-1 and TRBJ1-4; 9 nucleotides line up with TRBD1. Losses at the gene ends were 5 bases for V and 4 bases for J; bases not matched to a gene: 5. Looked up from germline, CDR1 is DFQATT and CDR2 is SNEGSKA (reference sequence). The CDR3 runs 14 residues. The CDR3 DNA reads TGCAGTGCTGGTGACAGGGGGTTTAATGAAAAACTGTTTTTT. This encodes CSAGDRGFNEKLFF.

The chain has TRBV7-3 and TRBJ1-6, with TRBD1 as a possible D gene (6 bases). The CDR3 is made up of 15 amino acids. The germline V gene has CDR1 SGHTA and CDR2 FQGTGA. The V end lost 1 base, the J end lost 9 bases, and 13 bases lay between the germline ends. CDR3: CASSLRGGSLSPLHF. The CDR3 DNA sequence: TGTGCCAGCAGCTTAAGGGGGGGCTCACTTTCACCCCTCCACTTT.

The chain links TRBV30 to TRBJ1-2, with D unresolved. Per the germline V gene, CDR1 is GTSNPN and CDR2 is SVGIG (reference sequence). V lost 3 bases and J lost 7, with 15 bases in between. The CDR3 sequence is 13 residues long. The CDR3 DNA follows: TGTGCCTGGAGAGCCAATGGTAGAAGTGGCTACACCTTC. This sequence encodes CAWRANGRSGYTF.

This clone was detected only a few times. The V and J genes are TRBV10-3 and TRBJ1-3, with TRBD1 as a possible D gene (5 bases). CDR1 is ENHRY and CDR2 is SYGVKD in the germline V gene. Trimming cost V 0 bases and J 0 bases, with 12 bases left between them. CDR3 length equals 17 residues. The CDR3 DNA sequence: TGTGCCATCAGTGAGTCAGTTAAGGGGATCTCTGGAAACACCATATATTTT. Translation: CAISESVKGISGNTIYF.

The chain is built from TRBV3-1 (or the pseudogene TRBV3-2) and TRBJ1-1, with 9 bases lining up with TRBD1. Germline CDR1 is LGHDT and CDR2 is YNNKEL (reference sequence). There are 15 residues in the CDR3. With 5 bases clipped from V and 5 bases from J, the junction kept 9 bases outside the gene matches. The CDR3 protein is CASSLQGAAGTEAFF. CDR3 DNA sequence: TGTGCCAGCAGCTTACAGGGGGCGGCTGGTACTGAAGCTTTCTTT.

The rearrangement uses TRBV5-1 and TRBJ2-7; 10 bases match TRBD1. CDR1 SGHRS and CDR2 YFSETQ come from the germline V gene. Trimming removed 0 bases from V and 6 bases from J; junction bases left unmatched: 9. The CDR3 has 16 amino acids. The CDR3: CASSLEGGGQGGEQYF. Here the CDR3 DNA reads TGCGCCAGCAGCTTGGAAGGCGGTGGACAGGGGGGCGAGCAGTACTTC. The whole variable domain, filled in from reference TRBV5-1 and TRBJ2-7, reads KAGVTQTPRYLIKTRGQQVTLSCSPISGHRSVSWYQQTPGQGLQFLFEYFSETQRNKGNFPGRFSGRQFSNSRSEMNVSTLELGDSALYLCASSLEGGGQGGEQYFGPGTRLTVT.

The genes are TRBV9 and TRBJ2-2; D call uncertain. This CDR3 comprises 13 residues. Trimming left V 3 bases short and J 2 bases short, with 5 bases between. Germline lookup yields CDR1 SGDLS and CDR2 YYNGEE. The CDR3 region is CASSAPNTGELFF. The DNA for the CDR3 is TGTGCCAGCAGCGCCCCAAACACCGGGGAGCTGTTTTTT.

The rearrangement links TRBV27 to TRBJ1-6; 8 bases map to TRBD1. This CDR3 has 14 residues. The V gene end was trimmed by 4 bases and the J gene end by 9 bases; junction bases not matched to a gene: 5. Germline V gene lookup returns CDR1 MNHEY and CDR2 SMNVEV (reference sequence). CDR3 sequence (DNA): TGTGCCAGCAGTTCCAGGACAGGGCTTTCACCCCTCCACTTT. Residues: CASSSRTGLSPLHF.

The chain carries TRBV9 and TRBJ2-7, with 11 bases matching TRBD2. Germline-derived CDR1 and CDR2 are SGDLS and YYNGEE. The V segment lost 4 bases and the J segment 5 bases; nucleotides outside the gene matches: 8. The CDR3 loop spans 15 amino acids. The DNA of the CDR3 is TGTGCCAGCAGCCCCCTAGCGGGGGGTATCCACGAGCAGTACTTC. It translates to CASSPLAGGIHEQYF.

The chain uses TRBV7-3 and TRBJ2-1; no reliable D call. The CDR3 sequence is 13 residues long. V shed 5 bases and J shed 0 bases, with 5 bases lying between them. Germline V gene sequence: CDR1 SGHTA, CDR2 FQGTGA. CDR3 amino acids: CASSPYSYNEQFF. CDR3 bases: TGTGCCAGCAGCCCTTACTCCTACAATGAGCAGTTCTTC.

The chain links TRBV19 to TRBJ1-2, with TRBD1 matching over 8 bases. The CDR3 has 17 amino acids. V lost 8 bases and J lost 0; bases outside the gene matches: 14. Looked up from germline, CDR1 is LNHDA and CDR2 is SQIVND (reference sequence). CDR3 coding DNA: TGTGCCAGTCTCCCAGGACAGGGTTTTATGGCTAACTATGGCTACACCTTC. Protein sequence: CASLPGQGFMANYGYTF.

This chain joins TRBV5-6 and TRBJ1-2, with D unresolved. Trimming shortened V by 3 bases and J by 7 bases, and 10 bases separated the two germline ends. The CDR3 totals 12 residues. Germline V gene data show CDR1 as SGHDT and CDR2 as YYEEEE. CDR3 nucleotides: TGTGCCAGCAGCTGGCCTTCGGGTGGCTACACCTTC. Residues: CASSWPSGGYTF.

CDR3 protein: CASWGGAGELFF. The CDR3 DNA reads TGCGCCAGCTGGGGGGGGGCCGGGGAGCTGTTTTTT. The chain has TRBV10-2 and TRBJ2-2; 7 bases map to TRBD2. Germline values: CDR1 WSHSY, CDR2 SAAADI. The V gene end was trimmed by 8 bases and the J gene end by 6 bases; junction bases not matched to a gene: 3. The CDR3 has 12 amino acids.

The chain uses TRBV5-6 and TRBJ1-1; possible D gene TRBD1, 6 bases. This CDR3 comprises 13 residues. The germline V gene encodes CDR1 SGHDT and CDR2 YYEEEE. Trimming removed 0 bases at V and 7 bases at J, with 10 bases between. DNA for the CDR3: TGTGCCAGCAGCTTGGCGGCAGGGGATGAAGCTTTCTTT. Its translation is CASSLAAGDEAFF.